Listed below are T cell receptor beta chains from one sample, sequenced in a study of T-cell reconstitution after alpha-beta-depleted transplantation in children. TCRdb re-called the PCR reads through MiXCR, storing one row per CDR3 protein. Among around 700,000 distinct CDR3 sequences listed, about 12% were seen once. The sequenced sample was PBMCs, obtained before TCRalphabeta/CD19-depleted stem cell transplant. The origin of the receptors is a girl aged 2 to 9 with congenital amegakaryocytic thrombocytopenia, due to receive a stem cell transplant. Both conserved end residues are part of each CDR3. The D gene is left open where the match is weak. Clone size appears in some rows only: once, few, many, or a class for an expanded clone.

CDR3 protein: CASSGRTYEQYF; CDR3 DNA: TGTGCCAGCAGTGGCAGAACTTACGAGCAGTACTTC; D gene: -; V gene: TRBV27; clone size: few; J gene: TRBJ2-7
CDR3 protein: CASSLTDANTGELFF; CDR3 DNA: TGTGCCAGCAGTTTAACGGACGCGAACACCGGGGAGCTGTTTTTT; D gene: -; V gene: TRBV12-3/TRBV12-4; clone size: few; J gene: TRBJ2-2
CDR3 protein: CASSLEAGRSYNEQFF; CDR3 DNA: TGCGCCAGCAGCTTGGAGGCGGGACGATCCTACAATGAGCAGTTCTTC; D gene: -; V gene: TRBV5-1; clone size: many; J gene: TRBJ2-1
CDR3 protein: CSARDPTGARYEQYF; CDR3 DNA: TGCAGTGCTAGAGACCCGACAGGGGCTCGCTACGAGCAGTACTTC; D gene: TRBD1; V gene: TRBV20-1; clone size: many; J gene: TRBJ2-7
CDR3 protein: CASSDAPLAGGNTGELFF; CDR3 DNA: TGTGCCAGCAGCGACGCACCCCTAGCGGGTGGGAACACCGGGGAGCTGTTTTTT; D gene: TRBD2; V gene: TRBV5-6; clone size: once; J gene: TRBJ2-2
CDR3 protein: CASSFPGQANQETQYF; CDR3 DNA: TGCGCCAGCAGCTTCCCGGGACAGGCGAATCAAGAGACCCAGTACTTC; D gene: TRBD1; V gene: TRBV5-1; clone size: many; J gene: TRBJ2-5
CDR3 protein: CASSSPGLVSYEQYF; CDR3 DNA: TGCGCCAGCAGTTCTCCGGGACTAGTCTCCTACGAGCAGTACTTC; D gene: TRBD2; V gene: TRBV10-2; clone size: few; J gene: TRBJ2-7
CDR3 protein: CASRMTGGAYGYTF; CDR3 DNA: TGTGCCAGCAGGATGACAGGGGGAGCCTATGGCTACACCTTC; D gene: TRBD1; V gene: TRBV12-3/TRBV12-4; clone size: -; J gene: TRBJ1-2
CDR3 protein: CASSRSGFDQPQHF; CDR3 DNA: TGTGCCAGCAGCCGGTCGGGTTTTGATCAGCCCCAGCATTTT; D gene: -; V gene: TRBV5-5; clone size: few; J gene: TRBJ1-5
CDR3 protein: CSVEDLWVQNTEAFF; CDR3 DNA: TGCAGCGTTGAAGATCTTTGGGTCCAGAACACTGAAGCTTTCTTT; D gene: -; V gene: TRBV29-1; clone size: few; J gene: TRBJ1-1
CDR3 protein: CASGYSRNEQFF; CDR3 DNA: TGCGCCAGCGGCTATAGCAGGAATGAGCAGTTCTTC; D gene: -; V gene: TRBV5-1; clone size: many; J gene: TRBJ2-1
CDR3 protein: CASSTYGQGERDTGELSF; CDR3 DNA: TGCGCCAGCAGCACCTACGGACAGGGGGAGAGGGACACCGGGGAGCTGTCTTTT; D gene: TRBD1; V gene: TRBV5-1; clone size: once; J gene: TRBJ2-2
CDR3 protein: CSAQSSGNACEQYF; CDR3 DNA: TGCAGTGCCCAAAGTAGCGGCAACGCCTGCGAGCAGTACTTC; D gene: -; V gene: TRBV20-1; clone size: -; J gene: TRBJ2-7
CDR3 protein: CASRFSGPANEQFF; CDR3 DNA: TGCGCCAGCCGGTTCAGCGGCCCTGCAAATGAGCAGTTCTTC; D gene: -; V gene: TRBV5-1; clone size: -; J gene: TRBJ2-1
CDR3 protein: CASSFPGGAYQETQYF; CDR3 DNA: TGTGCCAGCAGCTTCCCAGGGGGCGCGTACCAAGAGACCCAGTACTTC; D gene: TRBD1; V gene: TRBV5-6; clone size: many; J gene: TRBJ2-5
CDR3 protein: CSVPVAKNIQYF; CDR3 DNA: TGCAGCGTCCCGGTAGCCAAAAACATTCAGTACTTC; D gene: -; V gene: TRBV29-1; clone size: many; J gene: TRBJ2-4
CDR3 protein: CASSPGLAGRETQYF; CDR3 DNA: TGTGCCAGCAGCCCGGGACTAGCGGGACGGGAGACCCAGTACTTC; D gene: TRBD2; V gene: TRBV7-2; clone size: few; J gene: TRBJ2-5
CDR3 protein: CATSDSDGNEKLFF; CDR3 DNA: TGTGCCACCAGTGACTCGGACGGAAATGAAAAACTGTTTTTT; D gene: -; V gene: TRBV24-1; clone size: -; J gene: TRBJ1-4
CDR3 protein: CSVAGTGNTIYF; CDR3 DNA: TGCAGCGTTGCAGGGACTGGAAACACCATATATTTT; D gene: -; V gene: TRBV29-1; clone size: many; J gene: TRBJ1-3
CDR3 protein: CASSLNGGTGELFF; CDR3 DNA: TGTGCCAGCAGTCTTAATGGGGGCACCGGGGAGCTGTTTTTT; D gene: -; V gene: TRBV27; clone size: few; J gene: TRBJ2-2
CDR3 protein: CSVWLAKNIQYF; CDR3 DNA: TGCAGCGTTTGGTTAGCCAAAAACATTCAGTACTTC; D gene: -; V gene: TRBV29-1; clone size: many; J gene: TRBJ2-4
CDR3 protein: CASSLAGNTYNEQFF; CDR3 DNA: TGTGCCAGCAGTTTAGCAGGGAACACCTACAATGAGCAGTTCTTC; D gene: -; V gene: TRBV12-3/TRBV12-4; clone size: many; J gene: TRBJ2-1
CDR3 protein: CASSLPARGADNSPLHF; CDR3 DNA: TGTGCCAGCAGCTTACCCGCCCGGGGGGCGGATAATTCACCCCTCCACTTT; D gene: -; V gene: TRBV7-6; clone size: few; J gene: TRBJ1-6
CDR3 protein: CASGWFGQASGDTQYF; CDR3 DNA: TGTGCTAGTGGTTGGTTTGGACAGGCCTCCGGAGATACGCAGTATTTT; D gene: TRBD1; V gene: TRBV12-5; clone size: -; J gene: TRBJ2-3
CDR3 protein: CASSLVGDLETQYF; CDR3 DNA: TGTGCCAGCAGTTTAGTAGGGGATTTAGAGACCCAGTACTTC; D gene: -; V gene: TRBV27; clone size: few; J gene: TRBJ2-5
CDR3 protein: CATGHPGQEGNTIYF; CDR3 DNA: TGTGCCACCGGTCACCCGGGACAGGAAGGAAACACCATATATTTT; D gene: TRBD1; V gene: TRBV15; clone size: few; J gene: TRBJ1-3
CDR3 protein: CASSQVLGEQFF; CDR3 DNA: TGTGCCAGCAGCCAAGTTTTGGGTGAGCAGTTCTTC; D gene: -; V gene: TRBV4-2; clone size: few; J gene: TRBJ2-1
CDR3 protein: CASRAGGLNEQFF; CDR3 DNA: TGTGCCTCAAGGGCGGGAGGCCTCAATGAGCAGTTCTTC; D gene: TRBD2; V gene: TRBV7-9; clone size: -; J gene: TRBJ2-1
CDR3 protein: CASSVSSDPAIDTQYF; CDR3 DNA: TGTGCCAGCAGCGTATCGTCCGACCCGGCGATAGATACGCAGTATTTT; D gene: -; V gene: TRBV9; clone size: -; J gene: TRBJ2-3
CDR3 protein: CAIKTSRELGTDTQYF; CDR3 DNA: TGTGCCATCAAGACTTCGCGGGAGCTTGGCACAGATACGCAGTATTTT; D gene: TRBD2; V gene: TRBV10-3; clone size: few; J gene: TRBJ2-3
CDR3 protein: CASSLRWSEQFF; CDR3 DNA: TGTGCCAGCAGCTTGAGGTGGAGTGAGCAGTTCTTC; D gene: -; V gene: TRBV5-8; clone size: many; J gene: TRBJ2-1
CDR3 protein: CASGLTSGNEQFF; CDR3 DNA: TGTGCCAGCGGACTGACTAGCGGCAATGAGCAGTTCTTC; D gene: TRBD2; V gene: TRBV7-3; clone size: few; J gene: TRBJ2-1
CDR3 protein: CASSLEDPGGQPQHF; CDR3 DNA: TGCGCCAGCAGCTTAGAAGACCCGGGAGGGCAGCCCCAGCATTTT; D gene: -; V gene: TRBV5-1; clone size: -; J gene: TRBJ1-5
CDR3 protein: CASSLVGTSLNEQFF; CDR3 DNA: TGTGCCAGCAGTTTGGTGGGGACTAGCCTCAATGAGCAGTTCTTC; D gene: TRBD2; V gene: TRBV12-3/TRBV12-4; clone size: -; J gene: TRBJ2-1
CDR3 protein: CASSHGQGEQFF; CDR3 DNA: TGTGCCAGCAGCCACGGACAGGGAGAACAGTTCTTC; D gene: TRBD1; V gene: TRBV14; clone size: few; J gene: TRBJ2-1
CDR3 protein: CASSLPSQASADTQYF; CDR3 DNA: TGCGCCAGCAGCTTGCCCTCCCAAGCGAGCGCAGATACGCAGTATTTT; D gene: -; V gene: TRBV5-1; clone size: few; J gene: TRBJ2-3
CDR3 protein: CSAGDTTYEQYF; CDR3 DNA: TGCAGTGCAGGGGACACCACCTACGAGCAGTACTTC; D gene: -; V gene: TRBV20-1; clone size: -; J gene: TRBJ2-7
CDR3 protein: CSAPAGIQPYEQYF; CDR3 DNA: TGCAGTGCTCCCGCTGGAATACAGCCCTACGAGCAGTACTTC; D gene: -; V gene: TRBV20-1; clone size: many; J gene: TRBJ2-7
CDR3 protein: CASSWNTYEQYF; CDR3 DNA: TGCGCCAGCAGCTGGAACACCTACGAGCAGTACTTC; D gene: -; V gene: TRBV5-1; clone size: many; J gene: TRBJ2-7
CDR3 protein: CASSLDRGFHEQFF; CDR3 DNA: TGTGCCAGCAGTCTAGACAGGGGGTTTCATGAGCAGTTCTTC; D gene: TRBD1; V gene: TRBV12-3/TRBV12-4; clone size: many; J gene: TRBJ2-1
CDR3 protein: CASSWGDSGMWTEAFF; CDR3 DNA: TGCGCCAGCAGCTGGGGGGACAGCGGAATGTGGACTGAAGCTTTCTTT; D gene: TRBD1; V gene: TRBV5-1; clone size: many; J gene: TRBJ1-1
CDR3 protein: CSASNTLVSTDTQYF; CDR3 DNA: TGCAGTGCTAGTAATACTCTAGTTAGCACAGATACGCAGTATTTT; D gene: -; V gene: TRBV20-1; clone size: few; J gene: TRBJ2-3
CDR3 protein: CSARTGHHNSPLHF; CDR3 DNA: TGCAGTGCTAGAACGGGACACCATAATTCACCCCTCCACTTT; D gene: -; V gene: TRBV20-1; clone size: many; J gene: TRBJ1-6
CDR3 protein: CASGQTQYF; CDR3 DNA: TGTGCCAGCGGACAGACCCAGTACTTC; D gene: -; V gene: TRBV28; clone size: -; J gene: TRBJ2-5
CDR3 protein: CATSRDPSTYEQYF; CDR3 DNA: TGTGCCACCAGTCGGGACCCATCTACCTACGAGCAGTACTTC; D gene: -; V gene: TRBV5-5; clone size: many; J gene: TRBJ2-7